Below, one T cell receptor beta chain is given with its context. This clonotype was observed at least ten times. This receptor's antigen is unknown. The sample holds no much larger clone one base away, and base qualities are not on file. Counted from cysteine to phenylalanine, this CDR3 has 10 amino acids. The entry retains the CDR3 DNA only, 30 bases that are in frame from base 1. V and J are truncated by 4 bases and 6 bases respectively, leaving an intervening sequence of 4 bases. CDR1 and CDR2 (SNHLY, FYNNEI) derive from the germline V gene. The sample is drawn from a study of T-cell reconstitution after alpha-beta-depleted transplantation in children (dated by TCRdb to about 2016). Study-level background: The study quantitatively tracked T-cell immune reconstitution after TCRalphabeta/CD19-depleted allogeneic hematopoietic cell transplantation in children using TCR repertoire profiling.

The receptor library was made with PCR. Sequenced on an Illumina HiSeq 2500. TCR library preparation used molecular barcoding, with unique molecular identifiers applied to normalize quantification of the TCRbeta repertoire. TCRdb reanalyzed the raw reads on its own, using fastp at Q25 for trimming and MiXCR for clone calling, and kept in-frame beta chains. Identical CDR3 protein sequences are pooled into one entry, listed with their most common genes and DNA. This sample is represented by 190,000 or so distinct CDR3 sequences; about 6.3% of them were singletons. The ten biggest clones cover 3% to 3.5% of the sample.

This receptor chain uses TRBV2 and TRBJ2-7, with the identity of the D gene unclear. The source is a human donor who donated a stem cell graft to a child with Wiskott-Aldrich syndrome. The specimen comprised PBMCs from the stem cell graft donor, sampled from the stem cell graft. The DNA sequence follows: TGTGCCAGCAGTGGCTTCGAGCAGTACTTC. This sequence encodes CASSGFEQYF.